The source of this T cell receptor (beta chain) is a study of blood T cell repertoires in COVID-19. Across the study: Acute and convalescent COVID-19 samples came from the United States, Italy and Spain. T cells, B-cell-depleted T cells, or PBMCs provided the cDNA or gDNA that served as material.

In the source study's methods: Amplifying reference gene primers gave estimates of nucleated cell counts. Using immunoSEQ multiplex PCR, the repertoire was profiled, and TCRdb retains in-frame clones only, with some absent. The DNA was the basis for D and trimming; V, J and clone size are from that table. The sample holds about 80,000 clones; about 80% are singletons and the top ten take less than 15%. The CDR3 contains 15 residues. The V and J ends lost 5 bases and 0 bases, in that order; junction bases with no gene match: 4. Germline V gives CDR1 LNHDA, CDR2 SQIVND (reference sequence). This clone was seen only a few times.

The sample was peripheral blood. The receptor was isolated from a man older than 75 with acute or convalescent COVID-19. The gene calls are TRBV19 and TRBJ1-5; TRBD1 matches 7 bases. The CDR3 nucleotides are TGTGCCAGTAGTGGGACAGCTAATAGCAATCAGCCCCAGCATTTT. It is translated as CASSGTANSNQPQHF.